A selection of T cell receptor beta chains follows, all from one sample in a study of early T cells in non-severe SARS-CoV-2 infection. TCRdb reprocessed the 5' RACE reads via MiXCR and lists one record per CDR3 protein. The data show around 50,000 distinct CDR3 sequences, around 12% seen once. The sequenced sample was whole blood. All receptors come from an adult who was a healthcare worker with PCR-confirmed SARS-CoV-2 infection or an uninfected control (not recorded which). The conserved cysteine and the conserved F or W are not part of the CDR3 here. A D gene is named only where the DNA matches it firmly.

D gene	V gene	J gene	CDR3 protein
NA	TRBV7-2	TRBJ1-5	ASSLGASQPQH
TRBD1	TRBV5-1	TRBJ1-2	ASSPGTETYGYT
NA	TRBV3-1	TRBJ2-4	ASSHAATGKNIQY
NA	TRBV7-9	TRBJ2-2	ASSLGTSTGELF
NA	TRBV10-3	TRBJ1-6	ATGVSSGAYNSPLH
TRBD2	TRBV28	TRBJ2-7	ASSLTVGEGY
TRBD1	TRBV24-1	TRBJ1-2	ATSPDRANGYT
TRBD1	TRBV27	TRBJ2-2	ASSTQGARTGELF
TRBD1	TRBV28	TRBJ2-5	ASSFGGTVQETQY
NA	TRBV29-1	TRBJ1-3	SGKGGGTGNTIY
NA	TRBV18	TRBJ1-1	ASSPSRDGLMNTEAF
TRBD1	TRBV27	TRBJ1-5	ASGVQGDQPQH
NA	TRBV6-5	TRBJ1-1	ASSSPLNMNTEAF
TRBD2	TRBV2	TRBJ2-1	ASSAGLAGSRSYNEQF
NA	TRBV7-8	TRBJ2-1	ASSSVGNEQF
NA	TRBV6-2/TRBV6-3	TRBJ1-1	ASQRQAREAF
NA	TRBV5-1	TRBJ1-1	ASSSDPGGNTEAF
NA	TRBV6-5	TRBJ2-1	ASSYEPSGDEQF
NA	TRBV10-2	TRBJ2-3	ATGNEGTDTQY
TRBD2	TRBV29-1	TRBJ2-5	SVEGTSGRPGETQY
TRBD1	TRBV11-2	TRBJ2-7	ASSTGQGPYEQY
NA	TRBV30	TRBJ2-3	AYIPGERVTDTQY
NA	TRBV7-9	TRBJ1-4	ASSTGGHEKLF
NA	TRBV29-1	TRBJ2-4	SVGETQGGIQY
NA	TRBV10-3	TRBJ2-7	AIRDWRAYEQY
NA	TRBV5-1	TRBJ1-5	ASRLDVGNQPQH
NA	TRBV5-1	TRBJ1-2	ASSPYLSNYGYT
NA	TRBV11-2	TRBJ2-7	ASSLDEGSRYEQY
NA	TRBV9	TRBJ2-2	ASSVENGVLGGELF
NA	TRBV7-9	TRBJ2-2	ASRLGVGELF
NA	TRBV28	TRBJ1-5	ASSLPGGSQPQH
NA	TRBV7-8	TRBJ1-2	ASSSRSGTNSNYGYT
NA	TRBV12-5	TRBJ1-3	ASGLVGLVDTIY
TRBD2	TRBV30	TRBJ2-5	AWNLAGETQY
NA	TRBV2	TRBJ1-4	ASSVGHIATIEKLF
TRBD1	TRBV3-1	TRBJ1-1	ASSQATTGREAF
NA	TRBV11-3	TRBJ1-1	ASSPAGRVGEAF
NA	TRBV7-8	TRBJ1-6	ASSLNPGHNSPLH
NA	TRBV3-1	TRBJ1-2	ASSQDWGPERGYT
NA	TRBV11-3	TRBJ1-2	ASSGDSRHGYT
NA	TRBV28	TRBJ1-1	ASTYRSTEAF
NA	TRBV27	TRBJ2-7	ASSFSGTEQY
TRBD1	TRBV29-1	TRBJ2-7	SVAGGDSYEQY
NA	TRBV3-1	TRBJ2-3	ASSYSPGLLSTDTQY